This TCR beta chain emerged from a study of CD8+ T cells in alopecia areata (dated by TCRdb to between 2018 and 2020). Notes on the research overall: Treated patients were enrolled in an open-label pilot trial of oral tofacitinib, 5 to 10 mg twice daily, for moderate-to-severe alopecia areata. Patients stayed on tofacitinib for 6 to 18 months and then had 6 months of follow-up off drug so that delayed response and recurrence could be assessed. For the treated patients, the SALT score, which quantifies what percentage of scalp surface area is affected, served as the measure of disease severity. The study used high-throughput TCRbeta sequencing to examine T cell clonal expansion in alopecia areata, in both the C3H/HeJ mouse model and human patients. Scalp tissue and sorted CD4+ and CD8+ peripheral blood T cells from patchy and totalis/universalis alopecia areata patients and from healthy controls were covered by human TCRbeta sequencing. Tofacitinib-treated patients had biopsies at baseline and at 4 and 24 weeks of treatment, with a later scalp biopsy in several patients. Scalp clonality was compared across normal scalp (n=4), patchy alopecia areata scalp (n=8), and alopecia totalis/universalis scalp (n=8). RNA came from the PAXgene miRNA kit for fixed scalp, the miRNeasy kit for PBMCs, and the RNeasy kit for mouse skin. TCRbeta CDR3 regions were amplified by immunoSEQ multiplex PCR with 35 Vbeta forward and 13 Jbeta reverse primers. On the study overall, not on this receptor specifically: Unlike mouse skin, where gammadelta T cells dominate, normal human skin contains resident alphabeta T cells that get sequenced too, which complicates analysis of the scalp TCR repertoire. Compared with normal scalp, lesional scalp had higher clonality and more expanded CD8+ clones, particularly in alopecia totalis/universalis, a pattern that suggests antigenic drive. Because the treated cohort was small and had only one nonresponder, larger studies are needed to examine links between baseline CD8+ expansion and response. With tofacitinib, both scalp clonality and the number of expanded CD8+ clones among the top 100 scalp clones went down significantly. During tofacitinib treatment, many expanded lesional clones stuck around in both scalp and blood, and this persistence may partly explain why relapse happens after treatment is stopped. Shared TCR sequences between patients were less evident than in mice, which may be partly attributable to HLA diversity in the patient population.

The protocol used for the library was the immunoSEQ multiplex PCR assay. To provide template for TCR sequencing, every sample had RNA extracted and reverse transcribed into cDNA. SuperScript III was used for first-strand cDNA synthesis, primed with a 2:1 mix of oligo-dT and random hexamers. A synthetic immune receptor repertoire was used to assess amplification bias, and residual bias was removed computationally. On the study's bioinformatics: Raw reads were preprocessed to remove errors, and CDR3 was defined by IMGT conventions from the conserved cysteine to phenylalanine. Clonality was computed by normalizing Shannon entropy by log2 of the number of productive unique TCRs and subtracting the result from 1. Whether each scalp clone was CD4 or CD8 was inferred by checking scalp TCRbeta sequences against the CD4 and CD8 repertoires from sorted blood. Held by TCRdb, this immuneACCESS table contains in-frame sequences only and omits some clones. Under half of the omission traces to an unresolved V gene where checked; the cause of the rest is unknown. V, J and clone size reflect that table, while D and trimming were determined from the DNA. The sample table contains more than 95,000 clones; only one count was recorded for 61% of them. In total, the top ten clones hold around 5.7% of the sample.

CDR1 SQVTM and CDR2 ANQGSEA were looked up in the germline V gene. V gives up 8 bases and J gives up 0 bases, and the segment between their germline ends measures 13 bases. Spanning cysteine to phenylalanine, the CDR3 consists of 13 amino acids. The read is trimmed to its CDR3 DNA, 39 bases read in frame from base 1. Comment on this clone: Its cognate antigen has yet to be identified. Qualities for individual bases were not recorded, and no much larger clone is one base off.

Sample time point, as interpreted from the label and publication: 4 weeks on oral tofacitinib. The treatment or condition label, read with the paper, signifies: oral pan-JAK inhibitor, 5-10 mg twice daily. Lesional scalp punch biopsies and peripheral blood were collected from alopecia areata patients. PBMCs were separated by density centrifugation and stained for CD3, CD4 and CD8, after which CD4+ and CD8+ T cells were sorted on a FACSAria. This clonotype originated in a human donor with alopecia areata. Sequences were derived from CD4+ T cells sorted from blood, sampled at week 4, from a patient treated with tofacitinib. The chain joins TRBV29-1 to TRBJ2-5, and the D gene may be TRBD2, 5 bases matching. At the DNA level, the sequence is TGCAGCACGAACCCGGGGAACCAAGAGACCCAGTACTTC. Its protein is CSTNPGNQETQYF.